This TCR beta chain was documented in a study of human T cells and chemical hapten exposure. Study background: Upper-back patches of 0.01% DPC were read at 6 days.

As to time point: patch test 2, 6 weeks after DPC sensitization. Treatment in this sample: therapeutic diphenylcyclopropenone sensitization with weekly scalp DPC. Findings and caveats of the study: Among TCRs, those above 1 in 1000 frequency were unaffected by DPC sensitization.

Germline V lookup: CDR1 SEHNR, CDR2 FQNEAQ (reference sequence). Trimming cost V 5 bases and J 9 bases; bases outside gene matches: 10. CDR3 length equals 13 residues. In the library, unique molecular identifiers were attached to individual cDNA molecules. Using its own MiXCR run on the RACE reads, TCRdb lists one record per CDR3 protein. Of fewer than 100,000 distinct CDR3 sequences listed, about 9.3% are singletons. For this clonotype: Its antigen is unidentified.

This specimen consisted of whole blood, obtained in connection with sensitization to the hapten diphenylcyclopropenone (DPC). The TCR originated in a middle-aged woman with alopecia areata. Some clones in this sample may be carry-over from other donors' samples. The chain has TRBV7-9 and TRBJ2-7; TRBD1 aligns across 7 bases. CDR3 coding DNA: TGTGCCAGCAGCCCGGGACAGATACTTGGGCAGTACTTC. Protein: CASSPGQILGQYF.